A single T cell receptor (beta chain) is shown here with its context. The data stem from a study of blood T cell repertoires in COVID-19. About the research overall: PBMCs, B-cell-depleted T cells, or T cells were the source of the cDNA or gDNA that made up the material.

Germline-derived CDR1 and CDR2 are SGHVS and FNYEAQ. This CDR3 is built from 18 residues. Trimming removed 6 bases at V and 0 bases at J, with 18 bases between. The method was immunoSEQ multiplex PCR; TCRdb's version includes in-frame clones alone and lacks a portion of them. There are about 370,000 clones in the sample; roughly nine tenths occur only once, and about 3% lies in the top ten. Seattle patients were enrolled while actively infected and followed longitudinally. The sample comprised peripheral blood. The V and J genes are TRBV7-6 and TRBJ2-6; D perhaps matches TRBD1 (6 bases). The origin of this receptor is a woman aged 30 to 39 with COVID-19, enrolled during active disease. The CDR3 nucleotides read TGTGCCAGCAGGGGGGTCCGACAGGAGAGCTCTGGGGCCAACGTCCTGACTTTC. Translating gives CASRGVRQESSGANVLTF. The variable domain in full, with the rest retrieved from reference TRBV7-6 and TRBJ2-6, is GAGVSQSPRYKVTKRGQDVALRCDPISGHVSLYWYRQALGQGPEFLTYFNYEAQQDKSGLPNDRFSAERPEGSISTLTIQRTEQRDSAMYRCASRGVRQESSGANVLTFGAGSRLTVL.